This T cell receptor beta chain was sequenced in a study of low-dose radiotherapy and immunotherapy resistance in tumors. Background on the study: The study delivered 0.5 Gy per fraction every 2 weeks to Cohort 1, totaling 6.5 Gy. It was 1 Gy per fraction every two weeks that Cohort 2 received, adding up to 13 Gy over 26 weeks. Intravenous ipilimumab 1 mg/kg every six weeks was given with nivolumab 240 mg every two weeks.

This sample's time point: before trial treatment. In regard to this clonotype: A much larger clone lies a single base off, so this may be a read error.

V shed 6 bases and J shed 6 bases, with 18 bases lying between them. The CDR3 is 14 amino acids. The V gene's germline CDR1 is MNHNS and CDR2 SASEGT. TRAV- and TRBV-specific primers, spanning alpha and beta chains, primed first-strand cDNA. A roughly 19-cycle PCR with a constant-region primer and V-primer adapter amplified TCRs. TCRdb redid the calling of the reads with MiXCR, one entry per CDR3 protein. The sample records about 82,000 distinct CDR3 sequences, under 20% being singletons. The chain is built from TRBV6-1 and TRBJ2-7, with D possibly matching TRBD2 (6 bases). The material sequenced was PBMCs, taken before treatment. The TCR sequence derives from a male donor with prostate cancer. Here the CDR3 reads CASRPRERVSEQYF. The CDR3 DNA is TGTGCCAGCAGACCACGGGAGAGGGTATCCGAGCAGTACTTC.